This is a list of T cell receptor beta chains from one sample in a study of beta chain features in type 1 diabetes. The protocol was immunoSEQ multiplex PCR, while the TCRdb copy is restricted to in-frame clones and leaves out a portion. This sample yields about 23,000 clones, of which roughly 66% are seen a single time; 3.5% to 4.5% belongs to the top ten. The source material was Tregs from blood. These receptors were obtained from a man in his late teens or twenties with type 1 diabetes. Both conserved end residues are part of each CDR3. D genes are given only for firm matches. A clone size is listed for some rows: how often the clone was seen (once, few, many), or a class if it is expanded.

clone_size	v_call	j_call	d_call	cdr3_nt	cdr3_aa
NA	TRBV5-1	TRBJ2-1	NA	TGCGCCAGCAGCTTATTAGGGGATGACAATGAGCAGTTCTTC	CASSLLGDDNEQFF
NA	TRBV7-2	TRBJ1-5	NA	TGTGCCAGCAGCGTAGGAGGGAGCAATCAGCCCCAGCATTTT	CASSVGGSNQPQHF
NA	TRBV5-1	TRBJ2-2	NA	TGCGCCAGCAGCCCAGTGGGACTTCTCAGCGGGGAGCTGTTTTTT	CASSPVGLLSGELFF
NA	TRBV27	TRBJ2-1	TRBD2	TGTGCCAGCAGTTCTACCCGACTAGCGGGGGGCCGGGACAATGAGCAGTTCTTC	CASSSTRLAGGRDNEQFF
few	TRBV7-2	TRBJ1-1	NA	TGTGCCAGCAGCCGAGGGGGTACTGAAGCTTTCTTT	CASSRGGTEAFF
once	TRBV4-2	TRBJ2-3	NA	TGTGCCAGCAGCCAAGCCACGGGAACTAGCACAGATACGCAGTATTTT	CASSQATGTSTDTQYF
NA	TRBV29-1	TRBJ1-1	NA	TGCAGCGCTGAGACGGGATTGAACACTGAAGCTTTCTTT	CSAETGLNTEAFF
NA	TRBV5-4	TRBJ2-3	NA	TGTGCCAGCAGCTCACAGGGCACAGATACGCAGTATTTT	CASSSQGTDTQYF
few	TRBV4-2	TRBJ2-3	TRBD1	TGTGCCAGCAGCCGGGACAGGGATCAGACAGATACGCAGTATTTT	CASSRDRDQTDTQYF
NA	TRBV7-9	TRBJ1-1	TRBD1	TGTGCCAGCAGCTACGGGTCAGGGGGCTGGGACAAGACTTTCTTT	CASSYGSGGWDKTFF
NA	TRBV28	TRBJ2-7	TRBD2	TGTGCCAGCAGTCCCACTAGCGGGGGGTCCTACGAGCAGTACTTC	CASSPTSGGSYEQYF
few	TRBV12-5	TRBJ1-5	NA	TGTGCTAGTGCCCTGTCGGATCAGCCCCAGCATTTT	CASALSDQPQHF
NA	TRBV21-1	TRBJ2-2	NA	TGTGCCAGCTCGAACTCGGCGGGAGGATCCGGGGAGCTGTTTTTT	CASSNSAGGSGELFF
NA	TRBV5-1	TRBJ1-2	NA	TGCGCCAGCAGCTTGGTGGGGAGTGACAGGAGTGGCTACACCTTC	CASSLVGSDRSGYTF
once	TRBV28	TRBJ2-2	TRBD2	TGTGCCAGCAGTCTAGCGGGAGGGCCTGGCGGGGAGCTGTTTTTT	CASSLAGGPGGELFF
NA	TRBV5-1	TRBJ2-2	TRBD1	TGCGCCAGCAGCCAACAGGGGGCGGGCACCGGGGAGCTGTTTTTT	CASSQQGAGTGELFF
few	TRBV5-4	TRBJ2-3	TRBD2	TGTGCCAGCAGCTTGGGCGGGGGGGCACACACAGATACGCAGTATTTT	CASSLGGGAHTDTQYF
NA	TRBV7-2	TRBJ2-5	TRBD2	TGTGCCAGCTGCCAAAAGGGCCTAGCGGGGGGGCGGCGAGAGACCCAGTACTTC	CASCQKGLAGGRRETQYF
NA	TRBV29-1	TRBJ1-1	NA	TGCAGCGTTGACAGGTCGGAGGGCACTGAAGCTTTCTTT	CSVDRSEGTEAFF
NA	TRBV19	TRBJ1-2	NA	TGTGCCAGTAAAAACCGTAACTATGGCTACACCTTT	CASKNRNYGYTF
few	TRBV5-4	TRBJ2-5	NA	TGTGCCAGCAGCTTGGGTCTAGTTCAAGAGACCCAGTACTTC	CASSLGLVQETQYF
NA	TRBV6-6	TRBJ1-2	NA	TGTGCCAGCAGTTTAACTAACTATGGCTACACCTTC	CASSLTNYGYTF